This TCR beta chain originates from a study of T cell responses to AZD1222 COVID-19 vaccine. The V and J ends lost 1 base and 3 bases respectively, with 13 bases between them. The germline V gene encodes CDR1 SGHTA and CDR2 FQGTGA. CDR3 length: 15 amino acids. Whole-study results and caveats: Dominant CD4 TCR responses targeted spike regions 160-218 and 743-854. In a largely white British group with more females than males, clonal diversity was possibly underestimated. Just a handful of AZD1222 recipients tested seropositive at baseline. Of spike-specific TCRs, nearly half reportedly target regions left unmutated in variants.

Repertoires were generated with immunoSEQ multiplex PCR, while TCRdb's copy carries only in-frame clones and drops some. Among 130,000 to 150,000 clones listed, around 89% were seen once. Notes on this clone: The antigen is undetermined.

The chain employs TRBV7-3 and TRBJ2-7; D is uncertain. Specimen: peripheral blood, collected on day 0 of AZD1222 vaccination. The receptor was isolated from an adult in good health. The CDR3, as DNA: TGTGCCAGCAGCTTAAGAGGTTCTGGGGTCTACGAGCAGTACTTC. Translation: CASSLRGSGVYEQYF.